This T cell receptor (beta chain) came from a study of early stage breast cancer tumors. Background on the study: Of 15 to 20 invasive breast tumors, more than nine were hormone receptor-positive, HER2-negative. The ER+/PR+/HER2- tumors included fewer than 10 ductal and four lobular carcinomas.

The V gene's germline CDR1 is SGDLS and CDR2 YYNGEE. This CDR3 region has 15 residues. Trimming removed 3 bases from V and 5 bases from J, with 15 bases in between. The assay was immunoSEQ multiplex PCR, and TCRdb's table has in-frame clones only and misses some. In the table there are about 31,000 clones, more than 65% of which are singletons. With regard to this clone: Antigen unknown.

The study, taken as a whole, reports: Commonly generated sequences made up most enriched TCRB sequences shared between patients. Compared with adjacent normal breast, tumors showed around 2.5-fold denser, more clonal T cells.

The sequence came from a person in their thirties with breast cancer. The V gene is TRBV9, the J gene TRBJ1-5; a weak D match, TRBD1 (5 bases). Sample: breast tumor tissue. The CDR3 spells CASSGDGMGDQPQHF. The CDR3, as DNA: TGTGCCAGCAGCGGTGACGGCATGGGGGATCAGCCCCAGCATTTT.